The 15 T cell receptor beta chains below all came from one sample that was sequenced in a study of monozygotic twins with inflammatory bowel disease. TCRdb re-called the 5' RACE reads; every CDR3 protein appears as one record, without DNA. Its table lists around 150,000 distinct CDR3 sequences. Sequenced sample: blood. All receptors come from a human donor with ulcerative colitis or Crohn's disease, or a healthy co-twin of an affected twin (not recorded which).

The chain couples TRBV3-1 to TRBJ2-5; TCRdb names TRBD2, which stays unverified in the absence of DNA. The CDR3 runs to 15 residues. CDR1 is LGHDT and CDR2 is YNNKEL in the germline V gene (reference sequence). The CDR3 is CASSQDPLAGKTQYF.

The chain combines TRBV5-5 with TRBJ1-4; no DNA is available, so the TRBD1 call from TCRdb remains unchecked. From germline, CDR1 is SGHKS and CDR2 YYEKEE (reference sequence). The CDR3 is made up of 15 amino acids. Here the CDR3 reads CASSLATGDMGKLFF.

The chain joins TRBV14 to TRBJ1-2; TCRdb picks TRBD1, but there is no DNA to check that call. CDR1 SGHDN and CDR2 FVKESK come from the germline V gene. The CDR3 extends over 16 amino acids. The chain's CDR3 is CASSHGGSPYNYGYTF. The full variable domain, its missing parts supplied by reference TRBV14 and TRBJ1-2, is EAGVTQFPSHSVIEKGQTVTLRCDPISGHDNLYWYRRVMGKEIKFLLHFVKESKQDESGMPNNRFLAERTGGTYSTLKVQPAELEDSGVYFCASSHGGSPYNYGYTFGSGTRLTVV.

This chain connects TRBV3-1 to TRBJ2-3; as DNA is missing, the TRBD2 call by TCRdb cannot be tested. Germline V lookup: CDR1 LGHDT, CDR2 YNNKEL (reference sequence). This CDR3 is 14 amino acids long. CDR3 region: CASSQAQTRGGEYF.

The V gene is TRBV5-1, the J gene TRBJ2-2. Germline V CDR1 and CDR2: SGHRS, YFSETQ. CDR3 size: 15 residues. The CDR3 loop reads CASSYPSANTGELFF.

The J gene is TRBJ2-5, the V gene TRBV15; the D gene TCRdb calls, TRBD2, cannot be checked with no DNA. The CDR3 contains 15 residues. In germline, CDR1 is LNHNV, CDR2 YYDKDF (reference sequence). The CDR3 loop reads CATSRDRGGGKTQYF.

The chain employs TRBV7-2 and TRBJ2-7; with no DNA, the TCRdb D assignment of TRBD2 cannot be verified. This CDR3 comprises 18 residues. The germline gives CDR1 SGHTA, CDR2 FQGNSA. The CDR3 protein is CASSLRAGSSRGVYEQYF.

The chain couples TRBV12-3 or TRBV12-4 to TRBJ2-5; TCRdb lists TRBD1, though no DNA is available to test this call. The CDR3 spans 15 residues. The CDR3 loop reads CASSLRTVYQETQYF.

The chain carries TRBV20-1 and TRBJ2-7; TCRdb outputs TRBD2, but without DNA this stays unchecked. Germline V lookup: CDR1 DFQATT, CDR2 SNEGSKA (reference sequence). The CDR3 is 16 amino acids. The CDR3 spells CSAPGTSGSHSYEQYF.

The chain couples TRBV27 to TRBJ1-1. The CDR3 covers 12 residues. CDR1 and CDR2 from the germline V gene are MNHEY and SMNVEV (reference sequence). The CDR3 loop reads CASSHHGRKAFF.

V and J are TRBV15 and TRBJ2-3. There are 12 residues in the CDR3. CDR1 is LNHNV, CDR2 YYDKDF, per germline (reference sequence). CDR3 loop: CATSRDKNTQYF.

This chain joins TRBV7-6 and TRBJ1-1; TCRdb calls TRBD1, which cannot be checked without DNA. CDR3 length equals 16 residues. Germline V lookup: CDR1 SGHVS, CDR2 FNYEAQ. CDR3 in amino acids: CASSPRQGSFNTEAFF. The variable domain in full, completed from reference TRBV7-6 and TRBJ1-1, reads GAGVSQSPRYKVTKRGQDVALRCDPISGHVSLYWYRQALGQGPEFLTYFNYEAQQDKSGLPNDRFSAERPEGSISTLTIQRTEQRDSAMYRCASSPRQGSFNTEAFFGQGTRLTVV.

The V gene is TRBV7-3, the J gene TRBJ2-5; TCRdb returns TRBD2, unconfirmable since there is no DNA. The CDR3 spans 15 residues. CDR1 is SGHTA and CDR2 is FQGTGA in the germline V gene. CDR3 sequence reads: CASSPSGRPGETQYF.

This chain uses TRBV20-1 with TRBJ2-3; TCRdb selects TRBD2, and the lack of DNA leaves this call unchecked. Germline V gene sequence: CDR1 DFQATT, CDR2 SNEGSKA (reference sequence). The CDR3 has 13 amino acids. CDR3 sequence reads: CSALAGGTDTQYF.

The CDR3 here is CASSFQSRVGLVLSEQFF. The chain couples TRBV27 to TRBJ2-1; as DNA is missing, the TRBD2 call by TCRdb cannot be tested. CDR1 and CDR2 from the germline V gene are MNHEY and SMNVEV (reference sequence). CDR3 length: 18 residues.